Sequencing of this T cell receptor beta chain was carried out in a study of shared T cell receptors in the human thymus. This clone was counted a single time. The CDR3 has 15 residues. Deletions cut 4 bases from V and 8 bases from J, with 18 bases between. From germline, CDR1 is SGHDT and CDR2 YYEEEE. Data came from immunoSEQ multiplex PCR; TCRdb stores just in-frame clones and leaves some out. The sample lists hundreds of thousands of clones; about 87% were seen once. These data were likewise used in another study, on human thymus T cells. From that study: In thymic and blood repertoires alike, V and J usage looked biased.

This TCR derives from a boy younger than two with a congenital heart defect. Sequencing was carried out using thymocytes. V gene TRBV5-6 combines with J gene TRBJ1-4; D is perhaps TRBD1 (5 bases). The CDR3 sequence is CASSPRDSLREKLFF. The CDR3 DNA reads TGTGCCAGCAGCCCCCGGGACTCACTAAGGGAAAAACTGTTTTTT.